The next 23 T cell receptor beta chains were all read from a single sample in a study of blood T cells in healthy people across ages. Using a J-beta primer mix together with a sample-barcoded 5' primer, a second PCR was run for about 6 to 12 cycles. TCRdb re-called the 5' RACE reads through MiXCR, storing one row per CDR3 protein. The sample lists hundreds of thousands of distinct CDR3 sequences, around two fifths occurring once. The sample consisted of blood. These TCRs come from a man aged 55-75 years in good health.

Note on this clonotype: This may stem from a read error, because a much larger clone lies one nucleotide away. The rearrangement joins TRBV6-1 to TRBJ2-5; D is uncertain. The J call may not be correct, given that the DNA end is closer to TRBJ2-7. Germline V gene data show CDR1 as MNHNS and CDR2 as SASEGT. CDR3 length equals 12 residues. The DNA of the CDR3 is TGTCCCAGCAGCGAAGCCAGAGCCGAGCAGTACTTC. It encodes CPSSEARAEQYF.

V is TRBV20-1 and J is TRBJ1-2, with D hard to call. With 4 bases removed from V and 8 bases from J, the gap between germline ends came to 17 bases. The germline gives CDR1 DFQATT, CDR2 SNEGSKA (reference sequence). The CDR3 runs 13 residues. The CDR3 DNA sequence: TGCAGTGCTAAGGACCCGACACGGGAAGGCTACACCTTC. Translating it yields CSAKDPTREGYTF.

The chain employs TRBV6-2 or TRBV6-3 and TRBJ2-5; D remains unclear. Germline assignment: CDR1 MNHEY and CDR2 SVGEGT. The CDR3 totals 15 residues. The V gene lost 6 bases and the J gene lost 1 base, with 15 bases spanning the gap. In DNA form, the CDR3 reads TGTGCCAGCAGGACCCGACAAAGGCCCCAAGAGACCCAGTACTTC. This translates into CASRTRQRPQETQYF.

The chain links TRBV27 to TRBJ2-1; 11 bases line up with TRBD2. CDR1 is MNHEY and CDR2 is SMNVEV in the germline V gene (reference sequence). There are 16 residues in the CDR3. V was pared by 4 bases and J by 8 bases, with 10 bases of the junction left unmatched. This CDR3 reads CASSSIAGGLGYEQFF. The CDR3 coding sequence is TGTGCCAGCAGTTCAATAGCGGGGGGGCTCGGGTATGAGCAGTTCTTC.

V and J are TRBV20-1 and TRBJ2-3, with 10 bases aligning to TRBD2. V gave up 1 base and J gave up 6 bases; unmatched junction bases: 10. Germline V lookup: CDR1 DFQATT, CDR2 SNEGSKA (reference sequence). The length of the CDR3 is 16 residues. The DNA for the CDR3 is TGCAGTGCTAGAGGCGGGCTAGCGGGGGTTACGGATACGCAGTATTTT. Translated, it gives CSARGGLAGVTDTQYF.

The chain employs TRBV7-2 and TRBJ2-7, with TRBD1 as a possible D gene (7 bases). This CDR3 is 16 amino acids long. The V end lost 5 bases, the J end lost 3 bases, and 20 bases lay between the germline ends. The V gene's germline CDR1 is SGHTA and CDR2 FQGNSA. This chain's CDR3 is CASSHLQGGPDYEQYF. The CDR3 nucleotides read TGTGCCAGCAGCCATCTCCAGGGGGGACCGGACTACGAGCAGTACTTC.

The V and J genes are TRBV9 and TRBJ2-5; tentatively, D is TRBD1 or TRBD2 (5 bases each). This CDR3 has 13 amino acids. Looked up from germline, CDR1 is SGDLS and CDR2 is YYNGEE. Trimming stripped 3 bases from V and 11 bases from J, with 17 bases between. The CDR3 nucleotides read TGTGCCAGCAGCGGAAGTCAGGTGGGGGAGCAGTACTTC. Its protein is CASSGSQVGEQYF.

This rearrangement joins TRBV10-3 to TRBJ2-3; D is perhaps TRBD1 (5 bases). CDR1 is ENHRY and CDR2 is SYGVKD in the germline V gene. The CDR3 sequence is 14 residues long. V was cut by 7 bases and J by 0 bases, with 11 bases left in between. Written as DNA, the CDR3 is TGTGCCATCAATGGCCCAGGGAGCACAGATACGCAGTATTTT. This encodes CAINGPGSTDTQYF.

This chain connects TRBV20-1 to TRBJ2-7; D possibly corresponds to TRBD1 (7 bases). Per the germline V gene, CDR1 is DFQATT and CDR2 is SNEGSKA (reference sequence). This CDR3 contains 15 residues. Trimming removed 3 bases from V and 4 bases from J, with 19 bases in between. The CDR3 region is CSARRGGGPSYEQYF. The CDR3 DNA reads as TGCAGTGCTAGGAGAGGAGGGGGCCCTTCTTACGAGCAGTACTTC.

CDR3 sequence reads: CASSSPGFTEAFF. The CDR3 bases are TGTGCCAGCAGCTCCCCGGGGTTCACTGAAGCTTTCTTT. V gene TRBV5-6 combines with J gene TRBJ1-1; D not resolved. Trimming took off 3 bases at V and 4 bases at J, with 10 bases between the two ends. The germline V gene encodes CDR1 SGHDT and CDR2 YYEEEE. CDR3 length equals 13 residues.

The genes are TRBV13 and TRBJ1-2; tentatively, D is TRBD1 (5 bases). Germline V gene sequence: CDR1 PRHDT, CDR2 FYEKMQ (reference sequence). Trimming left V 5 bases short and J 4 bases short, with 17 bases between. The CDR3 has 15 residues. This CDR3 reads CASSRPLTESYGYTF. In nucleotides, the CDR3 is TGTGCCAGCAGCCGTCCGTTGACAGAAAGCTATGGCTACACCTTC. The whole variable domain, filled in from reference TRBV13 and TRBJ1-2, reads AAGVIQSPRHLIKEKRETATLKCYPIPRHDTVYWYQQGPGQDPQFLISFYEKMQSDKGSIPDRFSAQQFSDYHSELNMSSLELGDSALYFCASSRPLTESYGYTFGSGTRLTVV.

The V gene is TRBV7-2, the J gene TRBJ2-1; 11 nucleotides line up with TRBD2. V shed 5 bases and J 8 bases; nucleotides not matched to a gene: 8. The CDR3 totals 15 residues. Germline CDR1 SGHTA, CDR2 FQGNSA. CDR3 in amino acids: CASSIEIAGGYEQFF. CDR3 nucleotides: TGTGCCAGCAGCATCGAGATAGCGGGGGGGTATGAGCAGTTCTTC.

This clonotype was recorded many times. The V and J genes are TRBV5-1 and TRBJ2-7; 7 bases are a match to TRBD1. The J segment lost 1 base and the V segment lost 4 bases, leaving 5 bases of the junction unmatched. The CDR3 is made up of 14 amino acids. The germline gives CDR1 SGHRS, CDR2 YFSETQ. CDR3 nucleotides: TGCGCCAGCAGCACCGGGACAGCATCCTACGAGCAGTACTTC. Amino acid sequence: CASSTGTASYEQYF.

The chain couples TRBV7-2 to TRBJ2-7; TRBD2 matches at 9 bases. CDR1 is SGHTA and CDR2 is FQGNSA in the germline V gene. With 3 bases clipped from V and 0 bases from J, the junction kept 6 bases outside the gene matches. This CDR3 is built from 16 residues. CDR3 loop: CASSFLIAGASYEQYF. The CDR3 DNA sequence: TGTGCCAGCAGCTTTCTTATAGCGGGGGCCTCCTACGAGCAGTACTTC.

V usage is TRBV5-5 and J usage is TRBJ1-2, with 8 bases identical to TRBD1. The germline CDR1 and CDR2 sequences are SGHKS and YYEKEE (reference sequence). The V segment lost 2 bases and the J segment 5 bases; nucleotides outside the gene matches: 11. The length of the CDR3 is 16 residues. The CDR3 loop is CASSFAGQDFLYGYTF. CDR3 coding DNA: TGTGCCAGCAGCTTCGCGGGACAGGACTTTCTGTATGGCTACACCTTC.

The sample holds a few counts of this clonotype. The chain combines TRBV27 with TRBJ2-5, with 7 bases aligning to TRBD1. Judging by the DNA end, TRBJ2-7 fits better; the J call may be wrong. This CDR3 region has 15 residues. Germline V gene data show CDR1 as MNHEY and CDR2 as SMNVEV (reference sequence). The CDR3 DNA reads TGTGCCAGCAGATCGGCCCTTGACAGGGCCTACGAGCAGTACTTC. It specifies CASRSALDRAYEQYF.

The J gene is TRBJ2-1, the V gene TRBV30; D is unresolved. In germline, CDR1 is GTSNPN, CDR2 SVGIG (reference sequence). V was pared by 5 bases and J by 12 bases, with 11 bases between. The CDR3 has 10 amino acids. The CDR3 nucleotides are TGTGCCTGGGGACGTAACCCGCAGTTCTTC. Its protein is CAWGRNPQFF.

A word on this clonotype: Germline is not matched at one junction end, which may reflect a read error. This sequence joins TRBV6-2 or TRBV6-3 and TRBJ1-2; tentatively, D is TRBD1 (5 bases). The germline gives CDR1 MNHEY, CDR2 SVGEGT. The CDR3 has 12 residues. This CDR3 is CASSLGHHGYTF. As DNA, the CDR3 is TGCGCCAGCAGTTTAGGACACCATGGCTACACCTTC.

The CDR3 nucleotides are TGTGCCAGCAGCCAACTGGACAGCCAAAATTCACCCCTCCACTTT. Translation: CASSQLDSQNSPLHF. This chain joins TRBV7-9 and TRBJ1-6; maybe TRBD1 (6 bases). The germline V and J ends were trimmed by 5 bases and 7 bases, with 15 bases remaining between them. CDR1 and CDR2 (germline): SEHNR, FQNEAQ (reference sequence). This CDR3 region has 15 residues.

This sequence joins TRBV10-1 and TRBJ1-1, with TRBD1 as a possible D gene (6 bases). Trimming removed 5 bases from V and 0 bases from J, with 13 bases in between. The CDR3 has 15 residues. Germline values: CDR1 WNHNN, CDR2 SYGVQD (reference sequence). CDR3 in DNA: TGCGCCAGCAGTCCTCGACAGGCCTTGAACACTGAAGCTTTCTTT. It translates to CASSPRQALNTEAFF.

The chain is built from TRBV11-2 and TRBJ2-3; D not certain. The CDR3 totals 12 residues. V was cut by 5 bases and J by 5 bases, with 8 bases left in between. The V gene's germline CDR1 is SGHAT and CDR2 FQNNGV. As DNA, the CDR3 is TGTGCCAGCAGCCGAATGGGAGATACGCAGTATTTT. This encodes CASSRMGDTQYF.

This clonotype was seen a few times. The CDR3 region is CASSNPTSGGVYEQYF. In DNA, the CDR3 is TGTGCCAGCAGCAACCCCACTAGCGGGGGAGTCTACGAGCAGTACTTC. V and J are TRBV21-1 and TRBJ2-4; TRBD2, the D gene given by the table, was not confirmed from the DNA. Near its end, the DNA agrees better with TRBJ2-7, so the J call may be wrong. TRBV21-1 is shown as a pseudogene. The CDR3 sequence is 16 residues long.

In its sample, this clonotype was seen once. The chain employs TRBV7-3 and TRBJ2-1; D is uncertain. The V end was cut by 3 bases, the J end by 0 bases, with 9 bases between. CDR3 length: 15 residues. The germline CDR1 and CDR2 sequences are SGHTA and FQGTGA. CDR3 DNA sequence: TGTGCCAGCAGCTTCGGACCTCTCTCCTACAATGAGCAGTTCTTC. It encodes CASSFGPLSYNEQFF.